One sample yielded the 32 T cell receptor beta chains listed below, sequenced in a study of tumor-infiltrating lymphocytes in oesophageal squamous cell carcinoma. TCRdb re-called the PCR reads through MiXCR, storing one row per CDR3 protein. The sample shows about 21,000 distinct CDR3 sequences, 35% to 45% of them seen only once. The sample taken for sequencing was esophageal tumor tissue. All receptors come from a male donor with esophageal squamous cell carcinoma.

With regard to this clonotype: One junction end disagrees with the germline gene, perhaps due to a read error. This rearrangement joins TRBV10-3 to TRBJ2-5; 10 positions agree with TRBD1. The CDR3 has 14 amino acids. Germline V CDR1 and CDR2: ENHRY, SYGVKD. The CDR3 coding sequence is TGTGCCATCAGCGGGGACAGGGGTTCTTCACCCCTCCACTTC. Its translation is CAISGDRGSSPLHF.

This clonotype rates as medium-sized (0.01 to 0.1%). This sequence joins TRBV28 and TRBJ2-7; 7 bases agree with TRBD2. The V segment lost 7 bases and the J segment 3 bases; nucleotides outside the gene matches: 12. CDR1 MDHEN and CDR2 SYDVKM come from the germline V gene. This CDR3 comprises 15 residues. The CDR3 nucleotides read TGTGCCAGCACCCTATATTTGGGGGGGAACTACGAGCAGTACTTC. Amino acid sequence: CASTLYLGGNYEQYF.

CDR3 in DNA: TGTGCCAGCAGCTTAGATCGCAGGCAACCCCAAGAGACCCAGTACTTC. Translation: CASSLDRRQPQETQYF. The gene calls are TRBV7-2 and TRBJ2-5; D uncertain. From germline, CDR1 is SGHTA and CDR2 FQGNSA. CDR3 length: 16 amino acids. The V end was cut by 1 base, the J end by 1 base, with 13 bases between.

Comment on this clonotype: It is likely a read error, because the conserved phenylalanine at the end of the CDR3 is missing. The DNA is left out, because the CDR3 cannot be placed on it with certainty; the CDR3 is given as TCRdb lists it. The rearrangement links TRBV28 to TRBJ2-6; TRBD1, as called in the table, went unchecked against the DNA. The CDR3 has 17 residues if both end residues are counted. Germline CDR1 and CDR2: MDHEN and SYDVKM. CDR3 amino acids: CASRGRSAGEREQFFGP.

This sequence joins TRBV7-3 and TRBJ2-3, with no clear D. The J call is uncertain, as TRBJ2-1 better fits the DNA end. The CDR3 runs 12 residues. Germline V gene sequence: CDR1 SGHTA, CDR2 FQGTGA. CDR3 amino acids: CASSRYSNEQFF. In nucleotides, the CDR3 is TGTGCCAGCAGTCGTTATAGCAATGAGCAGTTCTTC.

This rearrangement joins TRBV6-8 to TRBJ2-3; D may match TRBD1 or TRBD2 (5 bases each). V lost 4 bases, J lost 6 bases, and 14 bases lay in between. The germline V gene has CDR1 MNHGY and CDR2 SAAAGT. The CDR3 has 14 amino acids. DNA for the CDR3: TGTGCCAGCAGTTGGACTGGGGGTGGCGATACGCAGTATTTT. Protein product: CASSWTGGGDTQYF.

This clonotype occurred many times. This chain links TRBV5-6 with TRBJ2-7; possibly TRBD2 for D (7 bases). Germline V gives CDR1 SGHDT, CDR2 YYEEEE. V lost 3 bases, J lost 1 base, and 20 bases lay in between. This CDR3 is built from 17 residues. The CDR3 region has the DNA TGTGCCAGCAGCTGGGGGGGGGCGATGTTGCTATCCTACGAGCAGTACTTC. The encoded protein is CASSWGGAMLLSYEQYF.

The gene calls are TRBV7-6 and TRBJ1-1; TRBD1 matches at 8 bases. This CDR3 is 14 amino acids long. V dropped 3 bases and J dropped 6; count of bases not matched to a gene: 6. Per the germline V gene, CDR1 is SGHVS and CDR2 is FNYEAQ. As DNA, the CDR3 is TGTGCCAGCAGCTTCGACAGGGGCTCCCCTGAAGCTTTCTTT. Protein: CASSFDRGSPEAFF.

This rearrangement joins TRBV11-2 to TRBJ2-3, with TRBD2 identical over 15 bases. CDR1 SGHAT and CDR2 FQNNGV come from the germline V gene. CDR3 size: 16 residues. The trim removed 4 bases at V and 6 bases at J, leaving 5 bases unmatched. The chain's CDR3 is CASSSGLAGGMDTQYF. CDR3 in DNA: TGTGCCAGCAGCTCGGGACTAGCGGGGGGCATGGATACGCAGTATTTT.

This clonotype was counted at least ten times. This chain links TRBV6-1 with TRBJ1-1; 7 nucleotides align to TRBD1. After removal of 7 bases from V and 1 base from J, the junction contained 12 bases not matched to a gene. CDR1 and CDR2 from the germline V gene are MNHNS and SASEGT. The CDR3 covers 16 residues. CDR3 nucleotide sequence: TGTGCCAGCATCACATCAGGGGGAGTAGGGAACACTGAAGCTTTCTTT. Translating it yields CASITSGGVGNTEAFF.

This clonotype was detected many times. The chain links TRBV6-1 to TRBJ2-4; 11 bases map to TRBD2. CDR1 is MNHNS and CDR2 is SASEGT in the germline V gene. The CDR3 consists of 14 residues. V was pared by 4 bases and J by 13 bases, with 9 bases of the junction left unmatched. The chain's CDR3 is CASSGLAGYLEQYF. CDR3 nucleotides: TGTGCCAGCAGTGGACTAGCGGGGTATTTGGAGCAGTACTTC.

On this clonotype itself: No DNA is shown, since the ends of the CDR3 on it are uncertain; the CDR3 is the one TCRdb lists. The chain couples TRBV6-6 to TRBJ2-6; the table's TRBD1 call for D was not verified on the DNA. Germline V lookup: CDR1 MNHNY, CDR2 SVGAGI (reference sequence). The CDR3 length equals 16 residues, ends included. This chain's CDR3 is CASSGGQISYGYTFGF.

This clonotype showed up many times. V gene TRBV12-5 combines with J gene TRBJ2-1; D is unresolved. Germline-derived CDR1 and CDR2 are LGHNT and FRNRAP. CDR3 length equals 12 residues. V lost 1 base, J lost 7 bases, and 5 bases lay in between. CDR3 nucleotides: TGTGCTAGTGGTTTGGGGGGTAATGAGCAGTTCTTC. This sequence encodes CASGLGGNEQFF.

This clonotype appeared a few times. V and J are TRBV7-2 and TRBJ2-4; possibly TRBD1 for D (5 bases). The J call may be incorrect, as the DNA end agrees better with TRBJ2-7. Germline V gene lookup returns CDR1 SGHTA and CDR2 FQGNSA. The CDR3 has 15 residues. The CDR3 DNA follows: TGTGCCAGCAGCTTAGGGCCCAGGGATACCTACGAGCAGTACTTC. It translates to CASSLGPRDTYEQYF.

V usage is TRBV7-6 and J usage is TRBJ1-3, with TRBD1 identical over 7 bases. The CDR3 spans 17 residues. The V gene end was trimmed by 1 base and the J gene end by 2 bases; junction bases not matched to a gene: 8. The germline gives CDR1 SGHVS, CDR2 FNYEAQ. The DNA of the CDR3 is TGTGCCAGCAGCTTAGGACAGGGATTTGGGACTGGAAACACCATATATTTT. As protein: CASSLGQGFGTGNTIYF.

This clonotype was seen many times. As DNA, the CDR3 is TGTGCCAGCAGCTTAGCGGGAGCCAACTACAATGAGCAGTACTTC. Its translation: CASSLAGANYNEQYF. V gene TRBV7-9 combines with J gene TRBJ2-7; a possible D gene is TRBD2 (5 bases). The CDR3 extends over 15 amino acids. Germline CDR1 SEHNR, CDR2 FQNEAQ (reference sequence). Trimming took 0 bases from V and 7 from J, leaving 16 bases between them.

This clonotype was counted at least ten times. V is TRBV10-1 and J is TRBJ2-1, with 9 bases lining up with TRBD1. The germline CDR1 and CDR2 sequences are WNHNN and SYGVQD (reference sequence). This CDR3 has 14 residues. With 4 bases clipped from V and 3 bases from J, the junction kept 1 base outside the gene matches. The CDR3 loop is CASSGGQGYNEQFF. CDR3 nucleotide sequence: TGCGCCAGCAGTGGGGGACAGGGCTACAATGAGCAGTTCTTC.

On this clonotype: This may stem from a read error, because a much larger clone lies one nucleotide away. V and J are TRBV7-2 and TRBJ1-2; TRBD1 agrees at 10 bases. The CDR3 has 14 residues. Germline CDR1 is SGHTA and CDR2 is FQGNSA. CDR3 nucleotide sequence: TGTGCCAGCAGCCTGGGACAGGGGAGCTATGGCCACACCTTC. Translated, it gives CASSLGQGSYGHTF.

In its sample, this clonotype was seen a few times. This rearrangement joins TRBV7-2 to TRBJ2-1; D remains ambiguous. This CDR3 is 15 amino acids long. Germline V CDR1 and CDR2: SGHTA, FQGNSA. The V end lost 4 bases, the J end lost 2 bases, and 12 bases lay between the germline ends. CDR3 nucleotides: TGTGCCAGCAGCTCGATGCTTACAGCCTACAATGAGCAGTTCTTC. Translating it yields CASSSMLTAYNEQFF.

The J gene is TRBJ1-3, the V gene TRBV5-1; maybe TRBD1 (6 bases). Germline V gives CDR1 SGHRS, CDR2 YFSETQ. The ends were cut back, 2 bases at V and 3 bases at J, with 12 bases in the middle. There are 15 residues in the CDR3. This CDR3 is CASSFGGESGNTIYF. The CDR3 nucleotides read TGCGCCAGCAGCTTTGGGGGCGAGAGTGGAAACACCATATATTTT.

Comments on this clonotype: The conserved phenylalanine or tryptophan is not found at the CDR3 terminus, so this likely reflects a read error. The DNA is left out, because the CDR3 cannot be placed on it with certainty; the CDR3 is given as TCRdb lists it. The chain couples TRBV27 to TRBJ2-6; TRBD2 was called by the table and not checked on the DNA. Germline V lookup: CDR1 MNHEY, CDR2 SMNVEV (reference sequence). The length of the CDR3 is 16 amino acids, counting both ends. CDR3 sequence reads: CASSSGTRAYEQYFGA.

The sample holds many counts of this clonotype. The chain links TRBV12-3 or TRBV12-4 to TRBJ2-5; no clear D gene. V gave up 5 bases and J gave up 5 bases, with 9 bases separating them. The length of the CDR3 is 12 residues. The CDR3 DNA reads TGTGCCAGCAGTAAAGTTATTGAGACCCAGTACTTC. It specifies CASSKVIETQYF.

This clonotype has ten or more counts. In DNA form, the CDR3 reads TGTGCCAGCAGGACACGCAGGGATCAGCCCCAGCATTTT. As protein: CASRTRRDQPQHF. The rearrangement uses TRBV6-1 and TRBJ1-5; D might be TRBD1 (5 bases). Germline CDR1 MNHNS, CDR2 SASEGT. The CDR3 has 13 amino acids. Deletions cut 6 bases from V and 5 bases from J, with 11 bases between.

The chain links TRBV7-8 to TRBJ2-4; 8 bases map to TRBD2. Germline trimming cut 8 bases from V and 15 bases from J; bases unmatched to any gene: 15. The V gene's germline CDR1 is SGHVS and CDR2 FQNEAQ. The CDR3 covers 13 residues. The CDR3 DNA sequence: TGTGCCAGCTCTGCACTAGCGGTCGGGGAGCTGTACTTC. Translating gives CASSALAVGELYF.

The V gene is TRBV28, the J gene TRBJ2-6; D unclear. Germline V gene lookup returns CDR1 MDHEN and CDR2 SYDVKM. V shed 5 bases and J shed 2 bases, with 7 bases lying between them. CDR3 length equals 14 residues. The chain's CDR3 is CASSIVAGANVLTF. As DNA, the CDR3 is TGTGCCAGCAGTATAGTGGCTGGGGCCAACGTCCTGACTTTC. Based on the CDR3 plus reference TRBV28 and TRBJ2-6, the full variable domain is DVKVTQSSRYLVKRTGEKVFLECVQDMDHENMFWYRQDPGLGLRLIYFSYDVKMKEKGDIPEGYSVSREKKERFSLILESASTNQTSMYLCASSIVAGANVLTFGAGSRLTVL.

This clonotype has more than one count but fewer than ten. The CDR3 carries no conserved terminal phenylalanine or tryptophan, so it likely arises from a read error. It is unclear where the CDR3 begins or ends on the DNA, so no DNA is shown, and the CDR3 is as TCRdb lists it. The chain combines TRBV24-1 with TRBJ2-6. Germline CDR1 is KGHDR and CDR2 is SFDVKD. Ends included, the CDR3 has 8 residues. The CDR3 loop is CATSDLQM.

The chain uses TRBV6-1 and TRBJ2-7, with TRBD2 as a possible D gene (6 bases). Trimming took 5 bases from V and 7 from J, leaving 12 bases between them. There are 12 residues in the CDR3. The germline V gene has CDR1 MNHNS and CDR2 SASEGT. Here the CDR3 reads CASSSLLAEQYF. Written as DNA, the CDR3 is TGTGCCAGCAGTTCTCTTCTAGCGGAGCAGTACTTC.

The sample holds many counts of this clonotype. A clone one base away is much larger, so this may be a read error. The V call is TRBV6-1, the J call TRBJ2-5; 7 bases are shared with TRBD2. Per germline, CDR1 MNHNS and CDR2 SASEGT. The CDR3 covers 15 residues. J lost 11 bases, V lost 5 bases, and 17 bases had no gene match. The CDR3 here is CASSSSGVNRNEQYF. Here the CDR3 DNA reads TGTGCCAGCAGTTCCAGCGGGGTCAATAGAAATGAGCAGTACTTC.

The chain carries TRBV12-3 or TRBV12-4 and TRBJ2-1; D assignment may be TRBD1 or TRBD2 (5 bases each). CDR3 length: 14 residues. Trimming removed 6 bases at V and 5 bases at J, with 14 bases between. CDR3 DNA sequence: TGTGCCAGCAGCCCCCGGGGCGCAAACAATGAGCAGTTCTTC. Its translation is CASSPRGANNEQFF.

The sample holds many counts of this clonotype. The rearrangement joins TRBV19 to TRBJ2-1; the D is unclear. This CDR3 spans 15 amino acids. Germline V gene sequence: CDR1 LNHDA, CDR2 SQIVND (reference sequence). Trimming cost V 6 bases and J 4 bases, with 16 bases left between them. In nucleotides, the CDR3 is TGTGCCAGTAGCCTAATATGGGCACCATACAATGAGCAGTTCTTC. Its translation: CASSLIWAPYNEQFF.

A note on this clonotype: Since no conserved phenylalanine or tryptophan closes the CDR3, a read error is the likely cause. The DNA is omitted, as the CDR3 cannot be located on it reliably, and the CDR3 follows TCRdb's listing. This chain uses TRBV7-2 with TRBJ1-6. The germline gives CDR1 SGHTA, CDR2 FQGNSA. Ends included, the CDR3 has 15 residues. The CDR3 loop reads CASKDFLRETQYFGP.

This clonotype has ten or more counts. The CDR3 DNA follows: TGTGCCAGCAGTTCCCGGGGGGGGACGGATGAGCAGTTCTTC. Amino acids: CASSSRGGTDEQFF. V is TRBV6-1 and J is TRBJ2-1; 8 bases fit TRBD2. With V trimmed by 5 bases and J by 8 bases, 8 bases remained unmatched. CDR3 length: 14 amino acids. Germline CDR1 and CDR2: MNHNS and SASEGT.